The 16 T cell receptor beta chains in this list originate from one sample, sequenced in a study of T cell responses to AZD1222 COVID-19 vaccine. Profiled with immunoSEQ multiplex PCR; TCRdb holds only in-frame clones, not every one. The table lists some 91,000 clones, 85% to 95% of them singletons, with 12% in the top ten. Sequenced here: peripheral blood, sampled on day 0 of AZD1222 vaccination. These receptors came from an adult in good health.

The chain has TRBV6-4 and TRBJ1-2, with D unresolved. V was trimmed by 4 bases and J by 2 bases, leaving 8 bases between them. Germline V lookup: CDR1 MRHNA, CDR2 SNTAGT. This CDR3 has 13 amino acids. The CDR3 coding sequence is TGTGCCAGCAGTGTACGGCCCAACTATGGCTACACCTTC. This sequence encodes CASSVRPNYGYTF.

The V call is TRBV7-2, the J call TRBJ1-3, with unresolved D. The CDR3 has 15 residues. Deletions cut 2 bases from V and 1 base from J, with 9 bases between. Per the germline V gene, CDR1 is SGHTA and CDR2 is FQGNSA. The CDR3 protein is CASSLFGLSGNTIYF. As DNA, the CDR3 is TGTGCCAGCAGCTTATTTGGACTGTCTGGAAACACCATATATTTT. The variable domain in full, with the rest retrieved from reference TRBV7-2 and TRBJ1-3, is GAGVSQSPSNKVTEKGKDVELRCDPISGHTALYWYRQSLGQGLEFLIYFQGNSAPDKSGLPSDRFSAERTGGSVSTLTIQRTQQEDSAVYLCASSLFGLSGNTIYFGEGSWLTVV.

This rearrangement joins TRBV14 to TRBJ2-7; the D is unclear. Deletions cut 1 base from V and 4 bases from J, with 5 bases between. The CDR3 sequence is 12 residues long. Per germline, CDR1 SGHDN and CDR2 FVKESK. The CDR3 reads CASSQVWYEQYF. In DNA, the CDR3 is TGTGCCAGCAGCCAAGTCTGGTACGAGCAGTACTTC. Looking up the rest from reference TRBV14 and TRBJ2-7 gives the full variable domain: EAGVTQFPSHSVIEKGQTVTLRCDPISGHDNLYWYRRVMGKEIKFLLHFVKESKQDESGMPNNRFLAERTGGTYSTLKVQPAELEDSGVYFCASSQVWYEQYFGPGTRLTVT.

J is TRBJ2-2 and V is TRBV5-5; no definite D call. V lost 0 bases and J 1 base, leaving 4 bases between the germline ends. Per the germline V gene, CDR1 is SGHKS and CDR2 is YYEKEE (reference sequence). The CDR3 extends over 14 amino acids. CDR3 nucleotide sequence: TGTGCCAGCAGCTTGGACCAGAACACCGGGGAGCTGTTTTTT. It specifies CASSLDQNTGELFF.

The rearrangement links TRBV7-6 to TRBJ2-7; TRBD2 is a possible D gene (5 bases). Trimming stripped 0 bases from V and 2 bases from J, with 11 bases between. CDR1 and CDR2 (germline): SGHVS, FNYEAQ. CDR3 length: 15 amino acids. The DNA for the CDR3 is TGTGCCAGCAGCTTAGCATCTGGACTGACCTACGAGCAGTACTTC. It translates to CASSLASGLTYEQYF.

The chain joins TRBV27 to TRBJ2-7; D is perhaps TRBD2 (6 bases). The germline gives CDR1 MNHEY, CDR2 SMNVEV (reference sequence). The V gene lost 6 bases and the J gene lost 0 bases, with 12 bases spanning the gap. The CDR3 has 14 amino acids. The DNA of the CDR3 is TGTGCCAGCAGGCCGGGAGTCAGCTCCTACGAGCAGTACTTC. Translating it yields CASRPGVSSYEQYF.

This chain connects TRBV19 to TRBJ2-7; no reliable D call. Per the germline V gene, CDR1 is LNHDA and CDR2 is SQIVND (reference sequence). V was trimmed by 5 bases and J by 6 bases, leaving 14 bases between them. The CDR3 runs to 13 residues. The CDR3 coding sequence is TGTGCCAGTAGTCAGGCGTATCTCCTCGAGCAGTACTTC. Protein: CASSQAYLLEQYF.

V and J are TRBV20-1 and TRBJ1-2; D perhaps matches TRBD1 (5 bases). The CDR3 has 11 amino acids. V was shortened by 3 bases and J by 6 bases, with 8 bases between the two germline ends. Germline V gene data show CDR1 as DFQATT and CDR2 as SNEGSKA (reference sequence). CDR3 DNA sequence: TGCAGTGCTAGCCAGGGCCATGGCTACACCTTC. Translation gives CSASQGHGYTF.

On this clone itself: This specimen includes other DNA sequences encoding the same CDR3. The J gene is TRBJ1-1, the V gene TRBV5-1; D is uncertain. This CDR3 has 13 amino acids. V was clipped by 0 bases and J by 0 bases, with 3 bases between them. Germline V gene sequence: CDR1 SGHRS, CDR2 YFSETQ. The CDR3 region has the DNA TGCGCCAGCAGCTTGGAGGTGAACACTGAAGCTTTCTTT. Translation gives CASSLEVNTEAFF.

The chain carries TRBV30 and TRBJ2-3; 7 nucleotides agree with TRBD2. CDR1 is GTSNPN, CDR2 SVGIG, per germline (reference sequence). Germline trimming cut 0 bases from V and 4 bases from J; bases unmatched to any gene: 10. The CDR3 is made up of 16 amino acids. The CDR3 loop is CAWSVSAGVGPDTQYF. The DNA for the CDR3 is TGTGCCTGGAGTGTAAGTGCGGGAGTTGGGCCAGATACGCAGTATTTT.

This clone showed up just once. The rearrangement joins TRBV6-5 to TRBJ1-4, with no clear D. With 7 bases removed from V and 6 bases from J, the gap between germline ends came to 12 bases. The CDR3 consists of 13 residues. Germline assignment: CDR1 MNHEY and CDR2 SVGAGI. CDR3 DNA sequence: TGTGCCAGCATGGTGGGCAGCTATGAAAAACTGTTTTTT. Its translation: CASMVGSYEKLFF.

This clone showed up just once. The gene calls are TRBV7-8 and TRBJ2-7; tentative D call: TRBD2 (6 bases). V was clipped by 5 bases and J by 6 bases, with 8 bases between them. The CDR3 covers 11 residues. Per germline, CDR1 SGHVS and CDR2 FQNEAQ. The CDR3 sequence is CASSPGGEQYF. The CDR3 nucleotides read TGTGCCAGCAGCCCCGGGGGCGAGCAGTACTTC.

The V and J genes are TRBV15 and TRBJ1-1; D is unresolved. The CDR3 is 14 amino acids. Germline V gene lookup returns CDR1 LNHNV and CDR2 YYDKDF (reference sequence). Trimming removed 6 bases from V and 2 bases from J, with 13 bases in between. CDR3: CATRGPEGNTEAFF. The CDR3 nucleotides read TGTGCCACCAGGGGCCCCGAGGGAAACACTGAAGCTTTCTTT.

V and J are TRBV19 and TRBJ2-1; 10 nucleotides agree with TRBD2. The junction had 17 bases not matched to a gene; V was cut back by 5 bases and J by 4 bases. This CDR3 spans 19 amino acids. Germline V gives CDR1 LNHDA, CDR2 SQIVND (reference sequence). The CDR3 bases are TGTGCCAGTAGTTTTCAGCGGGAGGGCCCTTACACGCGGTACAATGAGCAGTTCTTC. Translation: CASSFQREGPYTRYNEQFF.

The J gene is TRBJ2-4, the V gene TRBV19; no clear D. This CDR3 is 14 amino acids long. Germline values: CDR1 LNHDA, CDR2 SQIVND (reference sequence). Trimming pared 3 bases from V and 5 bases from J, leaving 11 bases between. The DNA for the CDR3 is TGTGCCAGTAGTATCCGGCAGATCGAAAACATTCAGTACTTC. This codes for CASSIRQIENIQYF.

This CDR3 reads CASSRASGSSDEQFF. CDR3 nucleotides: TGTGCCAGTAGTAGGGCTAGCGGGAGCAGTGATGAGCAGTTCTTC. This sequence joins TRBV19 and TRBJ2-1; 10 nucleotides align to TRBD2. The trim removed 4 bases at V and 8 bases at J, leaving 8 bases unmatched. The germline V gene has CDR1 LNHDA and CDR2 SQIVND (reference sequence). CDR3 length: 15 amino acids.